This TCR beta chain is drawn from a study of blood T cell repertoires in COVID-19. Study details: Both acute and convalescent COVID-19 samples were obtained from the United States, Italy and Spain.

Recruitment covered about two dozen US areas and drew participants whose ages spanned about 18 to 90 years. Participants reported their clinical history, and cohort assignment relied on those reports. What the recovered Cohort 3 donors had was two negative PCRs, clearance, or symptom resolution. CDR1 and CDR2 (germline): SGHDT, YYEEEE. Trimming removed 4 bases from V and 2 bases from J, with 12 bases in between. The CDR3 has 14 residues. The table came from immunoSEQ multiplex PCR; TCRdb's copy has only in-frame clones and leaves some out. Of hundreds of thousands of clones in the sample, about 89% were seen once.

The sample consisted of PBMCs or T cells enriched from blood (not recorded which). This receptor was taken from a woman in her twenties or thirties who had recovered from COVID-19. The V gene is TRBV5-6, the J gene TRBJ1-1; no definite D call. The CDR3 protein is CASSPEAENTEAFF. The CDR3 DNA reads as TGTGCCAGCAGCCCGGAGGCAGAAAACACTGAAGCTTTCTTT.